This T cell receptor beta chain is from a study of somatic mutations in cytotoxic T cells in rheumatoid arthritis. The wider study: No treatment had yet been given when patient blood (approximately 29 ml EDTA) was drawn, right after diagnosis.

Profiling relied on immunoSEQ multiplex PCR, and the TCRdb table lists in-frame clones only, not all of them. Of 2,500 to 3,500 clones in the sample, around four fifths were seen once. On this clone itself: Its antigen is not identified. Other DNA sequences in this specimen translate into the identical CDR3.

Study observations and caveats: Rheumatoid arthritis patients showed slight TRBV07 underrepresentation, unadjusted for multiple comparisons.

There are 14 residues in the CDR3. After removal of 0 bases from V and 6 bases from J, the junction contained 3 bases not matched to a gene. Germline V gives CDR1 SGDLS, CDR2 YYNGEE. The clonotype comes from a woman between 50 and 59 years old with rheumatoid arthritis. Sequenced material: CD8+ T cells sorted from blood. This chain connects TRBV9 to TRBJ2-1; 7 bases map to TRBD2. CDR3: CASSVELAVNEQFF. The DNA for the CDR3 is TGTGCCAGCAGCGTAGAGCTAGCGGTCAATGAGCAGTTCTTC.